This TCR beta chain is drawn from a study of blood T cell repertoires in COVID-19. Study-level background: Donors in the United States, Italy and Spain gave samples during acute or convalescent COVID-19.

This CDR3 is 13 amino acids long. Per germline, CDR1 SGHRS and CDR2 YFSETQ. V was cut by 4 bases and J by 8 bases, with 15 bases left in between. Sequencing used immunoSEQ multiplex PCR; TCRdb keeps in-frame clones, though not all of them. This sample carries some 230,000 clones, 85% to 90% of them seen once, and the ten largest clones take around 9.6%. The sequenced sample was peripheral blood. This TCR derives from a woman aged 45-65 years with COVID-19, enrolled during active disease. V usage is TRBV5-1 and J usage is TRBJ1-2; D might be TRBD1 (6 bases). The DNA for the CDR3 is TGCGCCAGCAGCAGAACAGGGCTCAGGGGCTACACCTTC. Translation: CASSRTGLRGYTF.